This is a list of T cell receptor beta chains from one sample in a study of identical twins. TCRdb passed the 5' RACE reads through MiXCR, listing each CDR3 protein once. The data show 400,000 to 550,000 distinct CDR3 sequences, with 13% to 15% seen just once and 0.98% held by the top ten. This same sample was also part of a study on yellow fever vaccine responses in identical twins.

Sample: CD4+ T cells sorted from blood. The receptors stem from a woman younger than 30 in good health. Each CDR3 is given with its conserved first and last residue. The D gene is left open where the match is weak. Clone size is shown for a subset of rows, as once, few, many or a class of expanded clone.

size: -; J: TRBJ2-5; D: TRBD1; V: TRBV10-3; length: 15; CDR3: CAISESQGGMETQYF; DNA: TGTGCCATCAGTGAGTCACAGGGGGGAATGGAGACCCAGTACTTC
size: few; J: TRBJ2-4; D: -; V: TRBV28; length: 16; CDR3: CASSSSGVGAKNIQYF; DNA: TGTGCCAGCAGTTCGTCAGGGGTGGGGGCCAAAAACATTCAGTACTTC
size: -; J: TRBJ2-3; D: -; V: TRBV28; length: 15; CDR3: CASSFRPGNTDTQYF; DNA: TGTGCCAGCAGTTTTAGGCCGGGAAACACAGATACGCAGTATTTT
size: many; J: TRBJ2-1; D: TRBD2; V: TRBV6-5; length: 15; CDR3: CASSYSASGRNEQFF; DNA: TGTGCCAGCAGTTACTCAGCTAGCGGGCGGAATGAGCAGTTCTTC
size: -; J: TRBJ2-2; D: TRBD2; V: TRBV12-5; length: 18; CDR3: CASAPSPQAGANTGELFF; DNA: TGTGCTAGTGCCCCCAGCCCCCAAGCGGGAGCGAACACCGGGGAGCTGTTTTTT
size: -; J: TRBJ2-7; D: -; V: TRBV20-1; length: 13; CDR3: CSATLDYTYEQYF; DNA: TGCAGTGCTACTCTGGACTACACCTACGAGCAGTACTTC
size: few; J: TRBJ2-1; D: TRBD1; V: TRBV20-1; length: 15; CDR3: CSARKGQGLDNEQFF; DNA: TGCAGTGCTCGGAAGGGACAGGGCCTGGACAATGAGCAGTTCTTC
size: few; J: TRBJ2-2; D: TRBD1; V: TRBV11-2; length: 15; CDR3: CASSPQGAGTGELFF; DNA: TGTGCCAGCAGCCCGCAGGGGGCAGGTACCGGGGAGCTGTTTTTT
size: -; J: TRBJ2-7; D: -; V: TRBV7-2; length: 13; CDR3: CASSLGANYEQYF; DNA: TGTGCCAGCAGCTTAGGGGCAAACTACGAGCAGTACTTC
size: -; J: TRBJ2-3; D: TRBD2; V: TRBV6-1; length: 16; CDR3: CASSRTSGGRGDTQYF; DNA: TGTGCCAGCAGTCGCACTAGCGGGGGAAGGGGAGATACGCAGTATTTT
size: few; J: TRBJ2-7; D: TRBD1; V: TRBV6-1; length: 15; CDR3: CASTTRDRATYEQYF; DNA: TGTGCCAGCACCACCCGGGACAGAGCGACCTACGAGCAGTACTTC
size: few; J: TRBJ2-7; D: -; V: TRBV20-1; length: 13; CDR3: CSATFELLNEQYF; DNA: TGCAGTGCTACCTTTGAGCTCCTGAACGAGCAGTACTTC
size: -; J: TRBJ2-1; D: TRBD1; V: TRBV5-1; length: 14; CDR3: CASNGQGIGNEQFF; DNA: TGCGCCAGCAACGGACAGGGGATTGGCAATGAGCAGTTCTTC
size: many; J: TRBJ2-2; D: -; V: TRBV12-3/TRBV12-4; length: 15; CDR3: CASAPLSSNTGELFF; DNA: TGTGCCAGCGCTCCCCTTTCCTCTAACACCGGGGAGCTGTTTTTT
size: many; J: TRBJ2-3; D: TRBD2; V: TRBV5-1; length: 16; CDR3: CASSFNTGTSGDTQYF; DNA: TGCGCCAGCAGCTTCAATACCGGGACTAGCGGAGATACGCAGTATTTT
size: -; J: TRBJ2-1; D: -; V: TRBV6-5; length: 15; CDR3: CASSFRDGTYNEQFF; DNA: TGTGCCAGCAGTTTCCGGGACGGTACCTACAATGAGCAGTTCTTC
size: -; J: TRBJ2-4; D: -; V: TRBV2; length: 16; CDR3: CASSDDGDGAKNIQYF; DNA: TGTGCCAGCAGTGATGATGGGGATGGGGCCAAAAACATTCAGTACTTC
size: few; J: TRBJ1-5; D: -; V: TRBV20-1; length: 15; CDR3: CSARETQRSNQPQHF; DNA: TGCAGTGCTAGAGAGACACAACGTAGCAATCAGCCCCAGCATTTT
size: -; J: TRBJ2-4; D: -; V: TRBV7-9; length: 15; CDR3: CASSPVRQGGDIQYF; DNA: TGTGCCAGCAGCCCCGTTAGGCAGGGTGGCGACATTCAGTACTTC